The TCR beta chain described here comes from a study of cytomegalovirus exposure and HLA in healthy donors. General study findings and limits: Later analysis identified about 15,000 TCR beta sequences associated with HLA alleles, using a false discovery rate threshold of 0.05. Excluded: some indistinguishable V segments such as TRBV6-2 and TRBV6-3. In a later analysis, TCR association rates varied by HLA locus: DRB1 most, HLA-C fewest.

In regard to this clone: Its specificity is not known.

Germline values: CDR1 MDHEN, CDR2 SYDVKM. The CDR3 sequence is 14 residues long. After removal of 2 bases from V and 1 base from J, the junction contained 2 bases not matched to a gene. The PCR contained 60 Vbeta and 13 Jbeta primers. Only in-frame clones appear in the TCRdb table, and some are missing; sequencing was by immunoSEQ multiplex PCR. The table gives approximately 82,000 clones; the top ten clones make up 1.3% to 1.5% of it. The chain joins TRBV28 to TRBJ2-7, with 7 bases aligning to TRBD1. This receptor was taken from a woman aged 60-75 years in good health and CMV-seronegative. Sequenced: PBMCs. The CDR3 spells CASSLTTGSYEQYF. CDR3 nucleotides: TGTGCCAGCAGTTTAACGACAGGGTCCTACGAGCAGTACTTC.